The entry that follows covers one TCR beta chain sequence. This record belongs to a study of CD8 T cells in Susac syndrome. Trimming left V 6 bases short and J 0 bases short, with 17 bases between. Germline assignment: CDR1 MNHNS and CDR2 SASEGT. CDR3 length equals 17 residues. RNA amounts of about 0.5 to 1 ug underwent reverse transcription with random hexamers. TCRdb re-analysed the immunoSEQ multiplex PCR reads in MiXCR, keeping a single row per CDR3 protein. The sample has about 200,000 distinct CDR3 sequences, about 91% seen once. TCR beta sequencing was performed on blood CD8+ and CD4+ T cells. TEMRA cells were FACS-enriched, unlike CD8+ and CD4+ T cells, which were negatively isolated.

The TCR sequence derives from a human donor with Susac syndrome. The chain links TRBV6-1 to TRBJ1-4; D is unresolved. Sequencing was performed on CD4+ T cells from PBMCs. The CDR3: CASRSQRADATNEKLFF. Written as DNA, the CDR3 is TGTGCCAGCAGATCCCAAAGGGCTGATGCAACTAATGAAAAACTGTTTTTT.